A single sample is the source of the 29 T cell receptor beta chains below, sequenced in a study of shared clonotypes between healthy human individuals. Measured with immunoSEQ multiplex PCR; TCRdb has only the in-frame clones, and not every one. The table lists nearly 2 million clones, around 96% of them singletons. Naive CD8 cells were CD45RO-negative, positively selected for CCR7, excluding terminally differentiated effector memory CD45RA+ cells. The sample was naive CD8+ T cells sorted from blood. The origin of the receptors is a man aged 18 to 30 in good health.

The chain couples TRBV29-1 to TRBJ2-1; tentatively, D is TRBD1 (7 bases). There are 16 residues in the CDR3. The germline gives CDR1 SQVTM, CDR2 ANQGSEA. V lost 6 bases and J lost 2, with 20 bases in between. The CDR3 spells CSVVPTEGATYNEQFF. CDR3 coding DNA: TGCAGCGTGGTTCCAACGGAGGGGGCCACCTACAATGAGCAGTTCTTC.

The chain couples TRBV5-1 to TRBJ2-7, with 7 bases aligning to TRBD2. The CDR3 sequence is 14 residues long. Germline CDR1 and CDR2: SGHRS and YFSETQ. Losses at the gene ends were 2 bases for V and 5 bases for J; bases not matched to a gene: 7. The CDR3 here is CASSFTREGHEQYF. As DNA, the CDR3 is TGCGCCAGCAGCTTCACAAGGGAGGGCCACGAGCAGTACTTC.

The gene calls are TRBV4-3 and TRBJ2-1, with no clear D. The CDR3 has 14 amino acids. Trimming cost V 0 bases and J 6 bases, with 9 bases left between them. CDR1 and CDR2 from the germline V gene are LGHNA and YSLEER. The CDR3 sequence: CASSQDGRPNEQFF. The DNA for the CDR3 is TGCGCCAGCAGCCAAGACGGAAGACCCAATGAGCAGTTCTTC.

The rearrangement links TRBV7-9 to TRBJ2-7, with 7 nucleotides matching TRBD1. CDR3 length: 14 residues. The germline V gene has CDR1 SEHNR and CDR2 FQNEAQ (reference sequence). Germline trimming cut 0 bases from V and 3 bases from J; bases unmatched to any gene: 2. This chain's CDR3 is CASSLAWDSYEQYF. The CDR3 DNA is TGTGCCAGCAGCTTAGCTTGGGACAGCTACGAGCAGTACTTC.

This rearrangement joins TRBV11-3 to TRBJ2-7; TRBD2 is a possible D gene (6 bases). The V gene's germline CDR1 is SGHNT and CDR2 YENEEA. The CDR3 runs to 13 residues. Trimming stripped 1 base from V and 5 bases from J, with 9 bases between. The CDR3 spells CASSLGDFNEQYF. The CDR3 DNA reads TGTGCCAGCAGCTTAGGGGACTTCAACGAGCAGTACTTC. The variable domain in full, completed from reference TRBV11-3 and TRBJ2-7, reads EAGVVQSPRYKIIEKKQPVAFWCNPISGHNTLYWYLQNLGQGPELLIRYENEEAVDDSQLPKDRFSAERLKGVDSTLKIQPAELGDSAVYLCASSLGDFNEQYFGPGTRLTVT.

The gene calls are TRBV5-8 and TRBJ2-3; weak D call: TRBD1 (5 bases). CDR3 length: 14 residues. CDR1 is SGHTS and CDR2 is YDEGEE in the germline V gene. V lost 2 bases, J lost 2 bases, and 9 bases lay in between. As DNA, the CDR3 is TGTGCCAGCAGCTTCGGCAGGGTCACAGATACGCAGTATTTT. This translates into CASSFGRVTDTQYF.

The CDR3 nucleotides are TGTGCCAGCAGCCATAACCCGCGGGCTGGGAACACTGAAGCTTTCTTT. As protein: CASSHNPRAGNTEAFF. The chain recombines TRBV7-9 with TRBJ1-1; D is ambiguous. Germline assignment: CDR1 SEHNR and CDR2 FQNEAQ (reference sequence). The CDR3 is made up of 16 amino acids. Trimming removed 5 bases from V and 1 base from J, with 17 bases in between. Looking up the rest from reference TRBV7-9 and TRBJ1-1 gives the full variable domain: DTGVSQNPRHKITKRGQNVTFRCDPISEHNRLYWYRQTLGQGPEFLTYFQNEAQLEKSRLLSDRFSAERPKGSFSTLEIQRTEQGDSAMYLCASSHNPRAGNTEAFFGQGTRLTVV.

The chain joins TRBV6-4 to TRBJ2-1; 11 bases match TRBD2. Germline-derived CDR1 and CDR2 are MRHNA and SNTAGT. V trimming: 4 bases; J trimming: 6 bases; junction bases outside the gene matches: 5. This CDR3 contains 15 residues. The chain's CDR3 is CASSALAGASNEQFF. The CDR3 DNA sequence: TGTGCCAGCAGTGCACTAGCGGGGGCCTCCAATGAGCAGTTCTTC.

This clone has a single count. V usage is TRBV6-5 and J usage is TRBJ2-5; 9 nucleotides line up with TRBD1. From germline, CDR1 is MNHEY and CDR2 SVGAGI. The CDR3 has 15 residues. The V segment lost 2 bases and the J segment 4 bases; nucleotides outside the gene matches: 5. The CDR3 loop reads CASSYETGGLETQYF. In nucleotides, the CDR3 is TGTGCCAGCAGTTACGAGACAGGGGGATTAGAGACCCAGTACTTC.

The chain couples TRBV6-1 to TRBJ2-5; maybe TRBD1 (5 bases). Trimming removed 2 bases at V and 4 bases at J, with 23 bases between. The CDR3 length is 18 residues. CDR1 is MNHNS and CDR2 is SASEGT in the germline V gene. The CDR3 DNA reads TGTGCCAGCAGTGAAATCATCTTCATTCCCAGGGAAGGAGAGACCCAGTACTTC. Its protein product is CASSEIIFIPREGETQYF.

V gene TRBV21-1 combines with J gene TRBJ1-3; no DNA check was done on the table's D call, TRBD1. TRBV21-1 is classified as a pseudogene. This CDR3 spans 16 amino acids. CDR3 sequence (DNA): TGTGCCAGCAGCAAGGGACAGCAAGTCTCTGGAAACACCATATATTTT. This gives the protein CASSKGQQVSGNTIYF.

V and J are TRBV9 and TRBJ2-3; 7 bases line up with TRBD2. The CDR3 contains 14 residues. Trimming took 3 bases from V and 4 from J; bases not matched to a gene: 5. Germline CDR1 and CDR2: SGDLS and YYNGEE. The CDR3, as DNA: TGTGCCAGCAGCGAAGACGCGGGGGCAGATACGCAGTATTTT. Encoded protein: CASSEDAGADTQYF.

In the case of this clone: Other DNA sequences in the sample encode the same CDR3. This chain joins TRBV6-5 and TRBJ1-1; 7 bases align to TRBD1. The junction had 5 bases not matched to a gene; V was cut back by 2 bases and J by 5 bases. The length of the CDR3 is 14 residues. Germline V gene lookup returns CDR1 MNHEY and CDR2 SVGAGI. The CDR3 region is CASSYEGAGTEAFF. The CDR3 nucleotides read TGTGCCAGCAGTTACGAGGGGGCGGGGACTGAAGCTTTCTTT.

This clone was observed a single time. The chain couples TRBV7-8 to TRBJ2-1; 8 bases are shared with TRBD2. Germline CDR1 SGHVS, CDR2 FQNEAQ. The CDR3 totals 13 residues. V shed 4 bases and J 7 bases; nucleotides not matched to a gene: 3. This CDR3 is CASSWGLGNEQFF. The CDR3 DNA reads as TGTGCCAGCAGCTGGGGACTAGGTAATGAGCAGTTCTTC.

The chain has TRBV6-5 and TRBJ2-1, with 7 bases that match TRBD2. The V segment lost 8 bases and the J segment 3 bases; nucleotides outside the gene matches: 7. This CDR3 has 14 amino acids. Germline V gene lookup returns CDR1 MNHEY and CDR2 SVGAGI. The CDR3 reads CASSWLADYNEQFF. DNA for the CDR3: TGTGCCAGCTCCTGGCTAGCGGACTACAATGAGCAGTTCTTC.

The chain employs TRBV7-9 and TRBJ1-2; D remains ambiguous. The CDR3 runs to 13 residues. Germline CDR1 reads SEHNR; CDR2 reads FQNEAQ (reference sequence). The germline V and J ends were trimmed by 0 bases and 8 bases, with 10 bases remaining between them. The CDR3 protein is CASSLAGRSGYTF. The DNA for the CDR3 is TGTGCCAGCAGCTTAGCGGGGAGAAGCGGCTACACCTTC.

With respect to this clone: Additional DNA sequences in this sample encode the identical CDR3. J is TRBJ2-7 and V is TRBV18; TRBD1 matches at 8 bases. The V gene end was trimmed by 2 bases and the J gene end by 2 bases; junction bases not matched to a gene: 2. The CDR3 spans 14 residues. Germline CDR1 is KGHSH and CDR2 is LQKENI. CDR3 coding DNA: TGTGCCAGCTCACCAGGACAGGGCGCCTACGAGCAGTACTTC. It encodes CASSPGQGAYEQYF. The entire variable domain, with the rest obtained from reference TRBV18 and TRBJ2-7, is as follows: NAGVMQNPRHLVRRRGQEARLRCSPMKGHSHVYWYRQLPEEGLKFMVYLQKENIIDESGMPKERFSAEFPKEGPSILRIQQVVRGDSAAYFCASSPGQGAYEQYFGPGTRLTVT.

The rearrangement joins TRBV2 to TRBJ2-7, with a possible D match to TRBD1 (6 bases). The V end lost 6 bases, the J end lost 0 bases, and 15 bases lay between the germline ends. Germline CDR1 is SNHLY and CDR2 is FYNNEI. This CDR3 region has 15 residues. CDR3 sequence reads: CASRGADDISYEQYF. The CDR3 DNA sequence: TGTGCCAGCAGGGGGGCTGATGACATCTCCTACGAGCAGTACTTC.

The CDR3 reads CASSWDSRRAGAFF. The CDR3 DNA reads as TGTGCCAGCAGCTGGGACTCTCGGAGGGCTGGCGCGTTCTTC. The chain combines TRBV7-9 with TRBJ2-1, with a tentative D call TRBD2 (6 bases). V was cut by 4 bases and J by 15 bases, with 22 bases left in between. The CDR3 loop spans 14 amino acids. Per germline, CDR1 SEHNR and CDR2 FQNEAQ (reference sequence).

This chain uses TRBV4-2 with TRBJ2-7; perhaps TRBD2 as D (6 bases). The CDR3 runs to 14 residues. Per the germline V gene, CDR1 is LGHNA and CDR2 is YNFKEQ. Between the trimmed V and J ends, which lost 4 bases and 6 bases, there was a span of 16 bases. In DNA, the CDR3 is TGTGCCAGCAGCCCCTCCGGGCTAGCGTTCGAGCAGTACTTC. Translated: CASSPSGLAFEQYF.

This chain uses TRBV7-9 with TRBJ2-7; TRBD2 agrees at 9 bases. CDR3 length: 19 residues. Germline V gives CDR1 SEHNR, CDR2 FQNEAQ (reference sequence). J was trimmed by 3 bases and V by 1 base; bases with no gene match: 16. CDR3 sequence: CASSLVGGPSGKGGYEQYF. Here the CDR3 DNA reads TGTGCCAGCAGCTTAGTTGGCGGGCCTAGCGGGAAGGGAGGCTACGAGCAGTACTTC.

V gene TRBV5-1 combines with J gene TRBJ2-1, with D tentatively TRBD1 or TRBD2 (5 bases each). The germline V gene has CDR1 SGHRS and CDR2 YFSETQ. The CDR3 has 15 residues. Trimming took 0 bases from V and 6 from J, leaving 13 bases between them. The CDR3 region has the DNA TGCGCCAGCAGCTTGGTTGGGACCTATGTCAATGAGCAGTTCTTC. The encoded protein is CASSLVGTYVNEQFF.

A single count supports this clone. This chain links TRBV5-4 with TRBJ1-2; D ambiguous. V lost 4 bases and J 3 bases, leaving 10 bases between the germline ends. The CDR3 spans 13 residues. In germline, CDR1 is SGHNT, CDR2 YYREEE (reference sequence). The CDR3 nucleotides read TGTGCCAGCAGCAGGGAGTCTTACTATGGCTACACCTTC. Protein product: CASSRESYYGYTF.

This chain connects TRBV27 to TRBJ2-6; 7 bases agree with TRBD1. Germline V gene lookup returns CDR1 MNHEY and CDR2 SMNVEV (reference sequence). V was pared by 5 bases and J by 2 bases, with 3 bases of the junction left unmatched. The CDR3 runs to 15 residues. In nucleotides, the CDR3 is TGTGCCAGCAGTGTGACAGGGACTGGGGCCAACGTCCTGACTTTC. Translated: CASSVTGTGANVLTF.

Here the CDR3 DNA reads TGTGCCAGCAGCGTAGATGCATCTCAAGAGACCCAGTACTTC. Translation gives CASSVDASQETQYF. The chain joins TRBV9 to TRBJ2-5; D is undetermined. Germline V gives CDR1 SGDLS, CDR2 YYNGEE. The CDR3 runs to 14 residues. The germline V and J ends were trimmed by 0 bases and 2 bases, with 8 bases remaining between them.

The CDR3 bases are TGTGCCAGCAGCATCGGGACAGGGGGCTACGAGCAGTACTTC. Protein sequence: CASSIGTGGYEQYF. The chain is built from TRBV11-2 and TRBJ2-7, with TRBD1 matching 11 bases. From germline, CDR1 is SGHAT and CDR2 FQNNGV. This CDR3 has 14 amino acids. V lost 5 bases, J lost 3 bases, and 3 bases stayed unmatched.

This clone has more than one count but fewer than ten. The chain joins TRBV11-2 to TRBJ1-6; D uncertain. The CDR3 covers 12 residues. Trimming left V 5 bases short and J 12 bases short, with 11 bases between. The germline V gene has CDR1 SGHAT and CDR2 FQNNGV. CDR3 nucleotides: TGTGCCAGCAGCCAGTCACACGTACCCCTCCACTTT. It yields the protein CASSQSHVPLHF.

About this clone: Other DNA sequences in this sample translate to the same CDR3. This sequence joins TRBV7-9 and TRBJ2-7; tentatively, D is TRBD2 (6 bases). This CDR3 region has 11 residues. Between the trimmed V and J ends, which lost 5 bases and 4 bases, there was a span of 6 bases. Germline CDR1 is SEHNR and CDR2 is FQNEAQ (reference sequence). CDR3 DNA: TGTGCCAGCAGCGGGACTTACGAGCAGTACTTC. Protein sequence: CASSGTYEQYF.

This chain joins TRBV5-1 and TRBJ2-1; D gene unclear. Between the trimmed V and J ends, which lost 4 bases and 6 bases, there was a span of 11 bases. Germline CDR1 SGHRS, CDR2 YFSETQ. The CDR3 has 13 residues. As DNA, the CDR3 is TGCGCCAGCAGCCAGGTCCTAGGCAATGAGCAGTTCTTC. Protein: CASSQVLGNEQFF.